This TCR beta chain was sequenced for a study of OX40 agonist ivuxolimab in advanced cancers. TCRdb keeps only in-frame clones here, not all; method: immunoSEQ multiplex PCR. Among 100,000 or so clones, more than 85% were seen once, and the ten largest hold approximately 0.58%. Germline loops: CDR1 ENHRY, CDR2 SYGVKD. The CDR3 is 12 residues long. V dropped 10 bases and J dropped 4 bases, with 11 bases sitting between them. The genes are TRBV10-3 and TRBJ1-3; D remains unclear. This material consisted of CD4+ or CD8+ T cells sorted from blood, taken in a trial of the OX40 agonist ivuxolimab. This receptor was obtained from an adult with an advanced solid tumor such as melanoma, head and neck, liver or kidney cancer. Here the CDR3 DNA reads TGTGCCACCGAAGGCGACGGAAACACCATATATTTT. Translating it yields CATEGDGNTIYF.